This T cell receptor (beta chain) came from a study of shared clonotypes between healthy human individuals. Produced via immunoSEQ multiplex PCR; TCRdb's table is partial and in-frame only. The data show roughly 520,000 clones, 90% to 97% seen once. The V end was cut by 5 bases, the J end by 4 bases, with 8 bases between. Germline values: CDR1 SQVTM, CDR2 ANQGSEA. CDR3 length equals 11 residues. Material for sequencing was naive CD4+ T cells sorted from blood. Subset given: CD45RA+ positively selected. The clonotype originates from a woman aged 30 to 39 in good health. The V and J genes are TRBV29-1 and TRBJ2-5; D perhaps matches TRBD1 (5 bases). The CDR3 sequence is CSVTRGETQYF. The CDR3 DNA reads TGCAGCGTTACAAGGGGAGAGACCCAGTACTTC. Using reference TRBV29-1 and TRBJ2-5 for the parts outside the CDR3, the full variable domain is SAVISQKPSRDICQRGTSLTIQCQVDSQVTMMFWYRQQPGQSLTLIATANQGSEATYESGFVIDKFPISRPNLTFSTLTVSNMSPEDSSIYLCSVTRGETQYFGPGTRLLVL.